This TCR beta chain was profiled in a study of beta chain features in type 1 diabetes. Expressed TCRB transcripts were sequenced because the isolated RNA had all been reverse transcribed beforehand. Naive, central memory and regulatory T cell samples produced a mean of about 4 million reads. Libraries were prepared by immunoSEQ multiplex PCR; TCRdb keeps only in-frame clonotypes and omits some of them. In the table there are hundreds of thousands of clones, roughly 16% of which are singletons. Broader study findings: Type 1 diabetes patients showed a moderate but significant shortening of TCRB CDR3s in all four CD4+ subsets. Cells expressing TCR highly could be over-represented by cDNA sequencing.

As to this clone: Its antigen is unidentified.

The CDR3 spans 19 residues. Germline V gene data show CDR1 as SGDLS and CDR2 as YYNGEE. With V trimmed by 6 bases and J by 0 bases, 16 bases remained unmatched. A single heparinised blood sample, averaging approximately 110 mL, was obtained per donor. The receptor's source is a woman between 18 and 29 years old in good health. The chain couples TRBV9 to TRBJ1-5, with TRBD1 matching 9 bases. Source material: naive CD4+ T cells from blood. The CDR3 loop reads CASNEDRGEVEYSNQPQHF. As DNA, the CDR3 is TGTGCCAGCAACGAAGACAGGGGGGAAGTGGAATATAGCAATCAGCCCCAGCATTTT. Filled out from reference TRBV9 and TRBJ1-5, the complete variable domain reads DSGVTQTPKHLITATGQRVTLRCSPRSGDLSVYWYQQSLDQGLQFLIQYYNGEERAKGNILERFSAQQFPDLHSELNLSSLELGDSALYFCASNEDRGEVEYSNQPQHFGDGTRLSIL.